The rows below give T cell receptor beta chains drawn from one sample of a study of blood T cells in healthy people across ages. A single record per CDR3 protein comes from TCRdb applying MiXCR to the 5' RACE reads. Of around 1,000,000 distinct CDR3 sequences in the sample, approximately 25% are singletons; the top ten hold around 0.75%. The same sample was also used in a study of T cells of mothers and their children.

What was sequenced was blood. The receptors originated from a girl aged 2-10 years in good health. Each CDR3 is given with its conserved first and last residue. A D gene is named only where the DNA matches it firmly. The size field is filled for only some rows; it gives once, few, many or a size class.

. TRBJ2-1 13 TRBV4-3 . TGCGCCAGCAGCCAAGACAGGGCCCATGAGCAGTTCTTC CASSQDRAHEQFF
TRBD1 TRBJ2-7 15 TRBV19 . TGTGCCAGTAGTAGTTTGGACAGGAGCTCCTACGAGCAGTACTTC CASSSLDRSSYEQYF
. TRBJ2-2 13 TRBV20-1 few TGCAGTGCCCCGGACCATCGGGGCGGGGAGCTGTTTTTT CSAPDHRGGELFF
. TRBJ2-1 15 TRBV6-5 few TGTGCCAGCAGACTACTGATGGAGAGAGGTGATGAGCAGTTCTTC CASRLLMERGDEQFF
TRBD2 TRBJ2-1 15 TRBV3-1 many TGTGCCAGCAGAATAGCGGGGGGGCCCTACAATGAGCAGTTCTTC CASRIAGGPYNEQFF
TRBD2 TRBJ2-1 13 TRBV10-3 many TGTGCCATCGACAGCGGGAGGCCCGGTGAGCAGTTCTTC CAIDSGRPGEQFF
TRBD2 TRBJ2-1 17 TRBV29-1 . TGCAGCGTTGACACTAGCGGGTTTATGAGCTCCTACAATGAGCAGTTCTTC CSVDTSGFMSSYNEQFF
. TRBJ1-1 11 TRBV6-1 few TGTGCCAGCAGGGCTCCGGGGGAAGCTTTCTTT CASRAPGEAFF
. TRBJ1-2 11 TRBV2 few TGTGCCAGCGGGGATAACTATGGCTACACCTTC CASGDNYGYTF
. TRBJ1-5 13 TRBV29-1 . TGCAGCGTTGAGGTCGGAGATAATCAGCCCCAGCATTTT CSVEVGDNQPQHF
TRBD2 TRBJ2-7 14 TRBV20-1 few TGCAGTGCTGAAGCGGGAGAGGGGTCCTACGAGCAGTACTTC CSAEAGEGSYEQYF
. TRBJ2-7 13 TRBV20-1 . TGCAGTGCTAGAGAACGGAGCCGCTACGAGCAGTACTTC CSARERSRYEQYF
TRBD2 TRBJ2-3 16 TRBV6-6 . TGTGCCAGCAGTTACTCTAGCGGGAGGACCACAGATACGCAGTATTTT CASSYSSGRTTDTQYF
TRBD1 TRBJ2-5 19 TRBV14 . TGTGCCAGCAGCCAAGAGACCCTTACTGGACAGGGGTTAGTGGAGACCCAGTACTTC CASSQETLTGQGLVETQYF
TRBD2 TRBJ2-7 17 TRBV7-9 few TGTGCCAGCAGCTTTTATGGCGCGGATAGCGGGAGCTACGAGCAGTACTTC CASSFYGADSGSYEQYF
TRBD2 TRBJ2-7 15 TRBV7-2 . TGTGCCAGCAGCTTCCTGCGGGGGGGAAGCTACGAGCAGTACTTC CASSFLRGGSYEQYF